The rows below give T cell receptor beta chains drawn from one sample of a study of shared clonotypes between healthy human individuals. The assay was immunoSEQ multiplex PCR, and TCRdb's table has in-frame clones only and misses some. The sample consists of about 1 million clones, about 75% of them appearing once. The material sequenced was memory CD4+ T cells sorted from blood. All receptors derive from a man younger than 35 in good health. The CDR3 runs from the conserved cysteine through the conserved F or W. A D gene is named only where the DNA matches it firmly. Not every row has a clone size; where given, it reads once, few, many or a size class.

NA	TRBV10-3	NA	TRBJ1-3	CAIVGGSSGNTIYF	TGTGCCATCGTGGGCGGGAGCTCTGGAAACACCATATATTTT
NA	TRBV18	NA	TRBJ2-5	CASSQSAGIVETQYF	TGTGCCAGCTCACAGTCGGCAGGGATCGTAGAGACCCAGTACTTC
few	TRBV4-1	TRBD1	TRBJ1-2	CASSRGQGDYGYTF	TGCGCCAGCAGCCGCGGACAGGGGGACTATGGCTACACCTTC
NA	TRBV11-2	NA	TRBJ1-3	CASSLGRESSGNTIYF	TGTGCCAGCAGCTTAGGTCGGGAGAGCTCTGGAAACACCATATATTTT
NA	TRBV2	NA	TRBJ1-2	CASKYYREEGGYTF	TGTGCCAGCAAGTATTACAGGGAGGAAGGGGGCTACACCTTC
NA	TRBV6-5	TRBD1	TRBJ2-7	CASSRDRNPSYEQYF	TGTGCCAGCAGTAGGGACAGGAACCCCTCCTACGAGCAGTACTTC
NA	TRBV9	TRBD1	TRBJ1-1	CASSKGQGATEAFF	TGTGCCAGCAGCAAAGGACAGGGGGCCACTGAAGCTTTCTTT
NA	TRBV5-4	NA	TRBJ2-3	CASSFYREPSTDTQYF	TGTGCCAGCAGCTTCTACAGGGAACCTAGCACAGATACGCAGTATTTT
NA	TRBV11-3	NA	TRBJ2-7	CASRPIRQAYEQYF	TGTGCCAGCAGACCTATACGACAAGCCTACGAGCAGTACTTC
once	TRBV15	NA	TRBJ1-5	CATSKGLSNQPQHF	TGTGCCACCAGCAAGGGCCTTAGCAATCAGCCCCAGCATTTT
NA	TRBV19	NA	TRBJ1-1	CASSIDPSPNTEAFF	TGTGCCAGTAGTATAGATCCGTCCCCGAACACTGAAGCTTTCTTT
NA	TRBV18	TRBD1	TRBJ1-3	CASYRGDTIYF	TGTGCCAGCTACAGGGGGGACACCATATATTTT
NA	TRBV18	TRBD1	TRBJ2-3	CASSHYIVRDRGTDTQYF	TGTGCCAGCTCGCACTACATAGTCCGGGACAGGGGAACCGATACGCAGTATTTT
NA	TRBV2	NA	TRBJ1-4	CASSEAGEKLFF	TGTGCCAGCAGTGAAGCGGGAGAAAAACTGTTTTTT
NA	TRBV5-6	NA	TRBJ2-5	CASSLQGKGLGETQYF	TGTGCCAGCAGCTTACAGGGCAAAGGCCTAGGAGAGACCCAGTACTTC
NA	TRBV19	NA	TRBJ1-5	CASSSNQPQHF	TGTGCCAGTAGTAGCAATCAGCCCCAGCATTTT
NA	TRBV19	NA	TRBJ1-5	CASSIEDGSISRPQHF	TGTGCCAGTAGTATAGAAGACGGGTCAATCAGCCGGCCCCAGCATTTT
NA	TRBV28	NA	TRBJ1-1	CASSWGDTEAFF	TGTGCCAGCAGTTGGGGGGACACTGAAGCTTTCTTT
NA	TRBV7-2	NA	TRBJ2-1	CASSLAVSYNEQFF	TGTGCCAGCAGCTTAGCTGTTTCCTACAATGAGCAGTTCTTC
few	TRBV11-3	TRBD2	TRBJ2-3	CASSLSMGGSTDTQYF	TGTGCCAGCAGCCTTAGCATGGGGGGGAGCACAGATACGCAGTATTTT
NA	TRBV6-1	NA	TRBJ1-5	CASKRAANQPQHF	TGTGCCAGCAAGAGAGCAGCGAATCAGCCCCAGCATTTT
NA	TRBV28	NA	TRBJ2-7	CASSLTSYEQYF	TGTGCCAGCAGTTTAACGTCCTACGAGCAGTACTTC
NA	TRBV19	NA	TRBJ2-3	CASRGSTDTQYF	TGTGCCAGTAGAGGGAGCACAGATACGCAGTATTTT
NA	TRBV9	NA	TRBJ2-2	CASSKGPTGELFF	TGTGCCAGCAGCAAGGGGCCGACCGGGGAGCTGTTTTTT
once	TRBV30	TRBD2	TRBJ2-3	CAWGTSGGTGTQYF	TGTGCCTGGGGAACTAGCGGGGGGACGGGTACGCAGTATTTT
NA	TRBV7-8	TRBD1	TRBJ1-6	CASSSGTGLSPLHF	TGTGCCAGCAGCTCCGGGACAGGTCTTTCACCCCTCCACTTT
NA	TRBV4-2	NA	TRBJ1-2	CASSQDSSGNYGYTF	TGTGCCAGCAGCCAAGACTCGTCGGGAAACTATGGCTACACCTTC
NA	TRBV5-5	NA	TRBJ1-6	CASSLLFPGNSPLHF	TGTGCCAGCAGCTTGTTATTCCCTGGAAATTCACCCCTCCACTTT
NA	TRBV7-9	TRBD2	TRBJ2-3	CASSLAGGYTDTQYF	TGTGCCAGCAGCCTAGCGGGGGGCTACACAGATACGCAGTATTTT
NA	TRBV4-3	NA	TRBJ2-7	CASSQGMGGARNEQYF	TGCGCCAGCAGCCAGGGGATGGGGGGGGCGAGGAACGAGCAGTACTTC
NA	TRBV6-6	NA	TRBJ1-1	CAGGQGPNTEAFF	TGTGCCGGGGGGCAGGGGCCGAACACTGAAGCTTTCTTT
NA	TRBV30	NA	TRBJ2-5	CAWSRGDLGETQYF	TGTGCCTGGAGTCGGGGTGACCTAGGGGAGACCCAGTACTTC
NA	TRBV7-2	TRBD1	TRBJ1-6	CASSSQGTGNSPLHF	TGTGCCAGCAGCTCCCAGGGGACAGGAAATTCACCCCTCCACTTT
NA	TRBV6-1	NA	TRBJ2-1	CASRSRWNNIEQFF	TGTGCCAGCAGGTCTCGGTGGAATAATATTGAGCAGTTCTTC
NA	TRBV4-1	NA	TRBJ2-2	CASSRTLTPGELFF	TGCGCCAGCAGCCGGACCCTGACCCCCGGGGAGCTGTTTTTT
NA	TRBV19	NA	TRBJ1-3	CASSIGWSSGNTIYF	TGTGCCAGTAGTATAGGTTGGAGCTCTGGAAACACCATATATTTT
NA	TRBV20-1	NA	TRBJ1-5	CSAGGQPQHF	TGCAGTGCTGGTGGGCAGCCCCAGCATTTT
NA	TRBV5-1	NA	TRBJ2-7	CASSGAREQYF	TGCGCCAGCAGTGGAGCTCGCGAGCAGTACTTC
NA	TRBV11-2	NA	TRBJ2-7	CASSLELAPYEQYF	TGTGCCAGCAGCTTAGAGTTAGCACCCTACGAGCAGTACTTC
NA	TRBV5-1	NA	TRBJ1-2	CASTQNGGNLANYGYTF	TGCGCCAGCACCCAGAACGGGGGAAATCTGGCTAACTATGGCTACACCTTC
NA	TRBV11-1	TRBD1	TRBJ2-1	CASSPEGASYNEQFF	TGTGCCAGCAGCCCAGAGGGGGCATCCTACAATGAGCAGTTCTTC
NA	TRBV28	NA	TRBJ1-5	CASSLKGPQHF	TGTGCCAGCAGTTTAAAGGGACCCCAGCATTTT
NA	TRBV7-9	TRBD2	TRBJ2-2	CASSFGLAGVGNTGELFF	TGTGCCAGCAGCTTTGGACTAGCGGGGGTCGGGAACACCGGGGAGCTGTTTTTT
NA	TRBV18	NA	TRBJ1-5	CASSPSGGENQPQHF	TGTGCCAGCTCACCTTCGGGGGGGGAAAATCAGCCCCAGCATTTT
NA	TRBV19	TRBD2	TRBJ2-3	CASSSGGAPNTQYF	TGTGCCAGTAGTAGCGGGGGGGCCCCGAATACGCAGTATTTT
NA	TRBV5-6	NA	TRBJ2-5	CASSLAVGPRTTGETQYF	TGTGCCAGCAGCTTGGCAGTGGGGCCCCGGACTACTGGAGAGACCCAGTACTTC
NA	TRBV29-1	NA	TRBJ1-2	CSVGSGGQGYTF	TGCAGCGTCGGATCCGGGGGGCAAGGCTACACCTTC
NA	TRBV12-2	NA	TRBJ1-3	CASRPTGMNSGNTIYF	TGTGCAAGTCGACCCACGGGTATGAACTCTGGAAACACCATATATTTT